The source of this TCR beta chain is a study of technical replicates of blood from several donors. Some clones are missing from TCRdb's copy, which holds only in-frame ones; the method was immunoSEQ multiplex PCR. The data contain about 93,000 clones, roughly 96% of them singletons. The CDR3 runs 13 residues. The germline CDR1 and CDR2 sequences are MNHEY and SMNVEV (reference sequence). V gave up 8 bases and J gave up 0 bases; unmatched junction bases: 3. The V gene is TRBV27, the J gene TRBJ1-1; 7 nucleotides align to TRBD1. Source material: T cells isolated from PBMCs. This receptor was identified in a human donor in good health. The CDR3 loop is CASSQGVNTEAFF. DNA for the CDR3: TGTGCCAGCTCCCAGGGGGTGAACACTGAAGCTTTCTTT.